This T cell receptor (beta chain) was sequenced in a study of identical twins. Study-level results: Models underestimated TCR alpha sharing (out-of-frame) in monozygotic twins.

Germline CDR1 is SQVTM and CDR2 is ANQGSEA. CDR3 length: 12 amino acids. A few counts support this clonotype. Antigen unknown. A junction end diverges from the germline sequence, so it may reflect a read error. After template switching added a universal primer site, the resulting cDNA carried unique molecular identifiers. TCRdb re-called the 5' RACE reads through MiXCR, storing one row per CDR3 protein. This table has about 520,000 distinct CDR3 sequences, roughly a fifth appearing once. Another study also made use of these data, one on T cells expressing NK-cell markers. From that study: Eight donors were sequenced, of whom seven were HCMV-seropositive, while the remaining one was HCMV-seronegative. As a fraction of CD8+ T cells, dominant NKG2C+ clonotypes reached about 1.0-7.5% in 5 or 6 donors.

The chain carries TRBV29-1 and TRBJ2-1; D unresolved. The sample consisted of CD4+ T cells sorted from blood. The TCR originated in a woman younger than 30 in good health. CDR3 region: CSFRTAGPVLRF. DNA of the CDR3: TGCAGCTTCCGAACCGCCGGGCCCGTCCTTCGGTTC.